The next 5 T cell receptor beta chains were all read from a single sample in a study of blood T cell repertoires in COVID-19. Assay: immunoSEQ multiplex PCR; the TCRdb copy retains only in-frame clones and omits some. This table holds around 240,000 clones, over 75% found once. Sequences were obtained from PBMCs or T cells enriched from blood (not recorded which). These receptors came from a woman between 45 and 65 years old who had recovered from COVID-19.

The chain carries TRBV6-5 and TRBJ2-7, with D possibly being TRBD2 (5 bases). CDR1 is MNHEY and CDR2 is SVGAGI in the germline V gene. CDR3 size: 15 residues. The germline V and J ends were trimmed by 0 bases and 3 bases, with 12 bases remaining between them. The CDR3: CASSYSYSGNYEQYF. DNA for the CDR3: TGTGCCAGCAGTTACTCGTATTCGGGGAACTACGAGCAGTACTTC.

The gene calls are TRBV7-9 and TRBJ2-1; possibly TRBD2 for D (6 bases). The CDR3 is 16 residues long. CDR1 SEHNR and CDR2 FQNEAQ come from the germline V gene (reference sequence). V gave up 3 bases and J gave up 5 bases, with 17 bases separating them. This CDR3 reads CASSFPPGLMDNEQFF. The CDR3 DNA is TGTGCCAGCAGCTTCCCTCCGGGACTTATGGACAATGAGCAGTTCTTC. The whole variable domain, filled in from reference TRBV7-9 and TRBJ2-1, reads DTGVSQNPRHKITKRGQNVTFRCDPISEHNRLYWYRQTLGQGPEFLTYFQNEAQLEKSRLLSDRFSAERPKGSFSTLEIQRTEQGDSAMYLCASSFPPGLMDNEQFFGPGTRLTVL.

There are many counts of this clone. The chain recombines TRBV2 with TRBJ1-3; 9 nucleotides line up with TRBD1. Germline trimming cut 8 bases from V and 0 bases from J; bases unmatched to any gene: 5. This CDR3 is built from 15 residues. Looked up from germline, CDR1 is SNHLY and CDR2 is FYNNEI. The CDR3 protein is CASRTGVFSGNTIYF. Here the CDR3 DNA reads TGTGCCAGCCGGACAGGGGTCTTCTCTGGAAACACCATATATTTT.

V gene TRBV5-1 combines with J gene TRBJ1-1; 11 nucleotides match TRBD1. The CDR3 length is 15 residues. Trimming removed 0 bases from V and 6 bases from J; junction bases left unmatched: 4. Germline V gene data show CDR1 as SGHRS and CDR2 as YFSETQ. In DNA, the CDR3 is TGCGCCAGCAGCTTGGACGGACAGGGGGCCGCTGAAGCTTTCTTT. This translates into CASSLDGQGAAEAFF.

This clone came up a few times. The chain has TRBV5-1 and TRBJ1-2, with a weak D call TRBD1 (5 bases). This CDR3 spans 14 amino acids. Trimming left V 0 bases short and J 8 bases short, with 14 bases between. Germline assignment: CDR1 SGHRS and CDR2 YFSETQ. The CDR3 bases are TGCGCCAGCAGCTTGGGAAGGGGAATGGAGGGCTACACCTTC. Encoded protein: CASSLGRGMEGYTF.